Below, 7 T cell receptor beta chains from the same sample are listed, as sequenced in a study of T cell responses to AZD1222 COVID-19 vaccine. Measured with immunoSEQ multiplex PCR; TCRdb has only the in-frame clones, and not every one. The sample holds 150,000 to 200,000 clones, around 87% seen once. The material sequenced was peripheral blood, taken on day 0 of AZD1222 vaccination. Receptor source: an adult in good health.

The chain joins TRBV7-8 to TRBJ2-3; D uncertain. Between the trimmed V and J ends, which lost 2 bases and 1 base, there was a span of 13 bases. Germline V gives CDR1 SGHVS, CDR2 FQNEAQ. The CDR3 totals 16 residues. As DNA, the CDR3 is TGTGCCAGCAGCTTAAGGATCCCCCGAGGCACAGATACGCAGTATTTT. Its protein product is CASSLRIPRGTDTQYF.

CDR3 nucleotides: TGTGCCAGCAGCCAAGAGGGAGGGCTGGGCACCGGGGAGCTGTTTTTT. This codes for CASSQEGGLGTGELFF. V is TRBV4-2 and J is TRBJ2-2; TRBD2 matches at 7 bases. Germline CDR1 reads LGHNA; CDR2 reads YNFKEQ. The CDR3 runs 16 residues. J was trimmed by 4 bases and V by 0 bases; bases with no gene match: 5.

The chain has TRBV7-2 and TRBJ2-7, with 16 bases that match TRBD2. The CDR3 sequence is 16 residues long. After removal of 4 bases from V and 2 bases from J, the junction contained 2 bases not matched to a gene. Germline CDR1 SGHTA, CDR2 FQGNSA. In DNA form, the CDR3 reads TGTGCCAGCAGCTCCGGGACTAGCGGGAGGGCCTACGAGCAGTACTTC. Protein: CASSSGTSGRAYEQYF.

The rearrangement links TRBV28 to TRBJ1-5; maybe TRBD1 (6 bases). The CDR3 is made up of 18 amino acids. The V end lost 5 bases, the J end lost 2 bases, and 22 bases lay between the germline ends. The germline V gene encodes CDR1 MDHEN and CDR2 SYDVKM. CDR3 nucleotides: TGTGCCAGCAGTCCCCCCCCCTGGCAGGGGAGAGGCAATCAGCCCCAGCATTTT. Translated, it gives CASSPPPWQGRGNQPQHF.

The chain couples TRBV11-2 to TRBJ2-7; 9 positions agree with TRBD1. The CDR3 has 17 residues. Germline trimming cut 3 bases from V and 7 bases from J; bases unmatched to any gene: 16. The germline CDR1 and CDR2 sequences are SGHAT and FQNNGV. CDR3: CASSFRDRVGFTPEQYF. CDR3 bases: TGTGCCAGCAGCTTTCGGGACAGGGTAGGGTTTACTCCAGAGCAGTACTTC.

The V and J genes are TRBV20-1 and TRBJ2-5; D call uncertain. Germline lookup yields CDR1 DFQATT and CDR2 SNEGSKA (reference sequence). V lost 4 bases and J 5 bases, leaving 8 bases between the germline ends. This CDR3 spans 11 amino acids. CDR3 sequence: CSATRTETQYF. In DNA, the CDR3 is TGCAGTGCTACCCGAACCGAGACCCAGTACTTC.

The chain joins TRBV5-1 to TRBJ1-1; D call uncertain. V shed 4 bases and J shed 6 bases, with 19 bases lying between them. The CDR3 is made up of 15 amino acids. The germline CDR1 and CDR2 sequences are SGHRS and YFSETQ. The CDR3 DNA sequence: TGCGCCAGCAGCAGCGGCGCAGCGGGAGGCCCTGAAGCTTTCTTT. Translation gives CASSSGAAGGPEAFF.